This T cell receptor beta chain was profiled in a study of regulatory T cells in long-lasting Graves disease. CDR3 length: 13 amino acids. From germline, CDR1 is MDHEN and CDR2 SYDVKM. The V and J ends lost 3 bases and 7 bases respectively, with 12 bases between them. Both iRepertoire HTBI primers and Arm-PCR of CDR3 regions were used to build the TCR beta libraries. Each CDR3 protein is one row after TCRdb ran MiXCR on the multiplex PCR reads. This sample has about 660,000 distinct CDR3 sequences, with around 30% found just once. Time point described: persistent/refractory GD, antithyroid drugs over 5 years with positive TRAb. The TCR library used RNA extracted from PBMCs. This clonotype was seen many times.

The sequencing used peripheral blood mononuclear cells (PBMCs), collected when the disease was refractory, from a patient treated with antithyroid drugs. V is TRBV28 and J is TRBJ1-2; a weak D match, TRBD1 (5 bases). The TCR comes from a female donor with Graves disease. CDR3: CASSFGGMGGYTF. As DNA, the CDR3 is TGTGCCAGCAGTTTTGGGGGGATGGGTGGCTACACCTTC.